This T cell receptor (beta chain) emerged from a study of T cell responses to AZD1222 COVID-19 vaccine. The repertoire was sequenced with immunoSEQ multiplex PCR; TCRdb's copy has only in-frame clones and lacks some. The sample lists fewer than 150,000 clones, 93% seen once, with about 3.1% in the top ten. Germline CDR1 and CDR2: SNHLY and FYNNEI. The CDR3 covers 15 residues. Deletions cut 5 bases from V and 0 bases from J, with 11 bases between. The clonotype originates from an adult in good health. This chain joins TRBV2 and TRBJ1-5; D remains unclear. This specimen consisted of peripheral blood, obtained on day 0 of AZD1222 vaccination. This CDR3 reads CASSTDADSNQPQHF. CDR3 DNA sequence: TGTGCCAGCAGTACGGACGCAGATAGCAATCAGCCCCAGCATTTT.